This T cell receptor (beta chain) emerged from a study of cytomegalovirus exposure and HLA in healthy donors. About the study: Earlier findings included roughly 100 million unique TCR beta sequences obtained from 150 million to 200 million T cells. Study outcomes and limitations: Presence/absence analyses treated sequencing depth as roughly uniform across donors. Several of the most significant clusters appeared, in a later analysis, to be linked to common viral pathogens. There was a cluster of highly shared sequence variants that was likely a sequencing artifact.

To note about this clone: Its antigen is unknown.

PCR employed 60 Vbeta and 13 Jbeta primers. The assay was immunoSEQ multiplex PCR, and TCRdb's table has in-frame clones only and misses some. The sample yields some 110,000 clones, 74% seen once. Looked up from germline, CDR1 is KGHSH and CDR2 is LQKENI. Trimming stripped 3 bases from V and 0 bases from J, with 9 bases between. The CDR3 is 15 residues long. The chain links TRBV18 to TRBJ1-5; unclear D gene. Material: PBMCs. This receptor was taken from a man younger than 40 in good health and CMV-seropositive. CDR3 sequence: CASSPAGNSNQPQHF. In DNA form, the CDR3 reads TGTGCCAGCTCACCGGCGGGAAATAGCAATCAGCCCCAGCATTTT.